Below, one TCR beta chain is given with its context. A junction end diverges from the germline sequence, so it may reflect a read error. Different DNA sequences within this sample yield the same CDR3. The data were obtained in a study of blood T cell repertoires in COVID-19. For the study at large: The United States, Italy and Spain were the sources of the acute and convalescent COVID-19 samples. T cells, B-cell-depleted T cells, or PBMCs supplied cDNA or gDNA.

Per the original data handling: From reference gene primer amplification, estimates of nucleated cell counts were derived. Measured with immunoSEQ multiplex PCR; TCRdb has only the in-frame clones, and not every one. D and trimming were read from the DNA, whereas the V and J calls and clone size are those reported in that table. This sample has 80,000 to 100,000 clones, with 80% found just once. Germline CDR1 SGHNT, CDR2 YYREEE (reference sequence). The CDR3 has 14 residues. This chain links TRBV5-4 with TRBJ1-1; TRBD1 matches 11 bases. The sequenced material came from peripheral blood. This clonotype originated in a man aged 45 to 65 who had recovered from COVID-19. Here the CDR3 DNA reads TGTGCCAGCAGTTTGGACAGGGGGCGGACTGAAGCTTTCTTT. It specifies CASSLDRGRTEAFF.